This T cell receptor (beta chain) was recorded in a study of T-cell memory formation after mild COVID-19. Study information: The study found TCR clusters largely donor specific. Findings of the study overall: Some SARS-CoV-2-responding clones were already detected in memory before infection. Clones contracting across day 15 to 85 had a balanced CD4/CD8 profile; later expanding clones leaned CD4+.

This clonotype has more than one count but fewer than ten. The antigen is undetermined. 5'RACE, which relied on constant-segment primers, yielded TCR alpha and TCR beta cDNA libraries carrying sample barcodes and UMIs. TCRdb reanalysed the 5' RACE reads using MiXCR and keeps one entry per CDR3 protein. The sample carries almost 350,000 distinct CDR3 sequences, more than 20% recorded once. Germline lookup yields CDR1 SGHTA and CDR2 FQGNSA. V gave up 4 bases and J gave up 4 bases, with 18 bases separating them. This CDR3 spans 16 amino acids. The chain uses TRBV7-2 and TRBJ2-3; tentatively, D is TRBD2 (7 bases). Material for sequencing was PBMCs or a T cell subset sorted from them (not recorded which). This clonotype originated in a man younger than 35 who had mild COVID-19 (a few samples of this study predate the infection). Cell type and time point are not known. CDR3 sequence reads: CASSSRGGPRSDTQYF. CDR3 DNA sequence: TGTGCCAGCAGCTCCCGCGGGGGCCCCAGGTCAGATACGCAGTATTTT.